These T cell receptor beta chains were read from a single sample in a study of cytomegalovirus exposure and HLA in healthy donors. Profiled with immunoSEQ multiplex PCR; TCRdb holds only in-frame clones, not every one. The table has about 72,000 clones, about 72% seen once; the top ten hold about a fifth. The sequenced sample was PBMCs. The receptors were gathered from a man aged 35-49 years in good health and CMV-seropositive. CDR3s include the opening cysteine and the closing phenylalanine or tryptophan.

V	J	CDR3
TRBV28	TRBJ1-2	CASSLSTGAGYGYTF
TRBV20-1	TRBJ1-2	CSGRLAAGYTF
TRBV28	TRBJ1-2	CASSSTGEGYTF
TRBV19	TRBJ2-1	CASSTGLASSYNEQFF
TRBV4-1	TRBJ2-7	CASSQGWGDEQYF
TRBV21-1	TRBJ2-1	CASSKGLAGGLNSNEQFF
TRBV19	TRBJ1-5	CASSSQHSNQPQHF
TRBV28	TRBJ1-3	CASLEYRAGNTIYF
TRBV28	TRBJ1-5	CASSPGGPNQPQHF
TRBV7-9	TRBJ2-5	CASSLAGSQETQYF
TRBV5-6	TRBJ2-7	CASSLGGRGSYEQYF
TRBV6-6	TRBJ2-5	CASRLDSTVETQYF
TRBV5-5	TRBJ1-2	CASSLGSGVNYGYTF
TRBV2	TRBJ1-2	CASSPGDGYTF
TRBV4-3	TRBJ1-5	CASSQDGGNQPQHF
TRBV7-6	TRBJ2-1	CASSLIGYEQFF
TRBV5-1	TRBJ1-1	CASSFYRGGTEAFF
TRBV5-4	TRBJ2-2	CASSVRDRRTGELFF
TRBV5-1	TRBJ2-7	CASSLSHEQYF
TRBV11-2	TRBJ2-1	CASSSIRSGFRGRNNEQFF
TRBV13	TRBJ2-2	CASSFWRGELFF